Detailed here is one T cell receptor beta chain. The antigen is not known. The sample is drawn from a study of shared clonotypes between healthy human individuals. Study findings and constraints: Rarefaction showed that sequencing of sorted subsets was incomplete (despite large depth).

In the naive CD8 group, cells lacked CD45RO and were positively selected for CCR7, so terminally differentiated effector memory CD45RA+ cells were left out. Each of the donors was a healthy adult who was HIV-negative and had not had a recent acute infection or vaccination. The method was immunoSEQ multiplex PCR; TCRdb's version includes in-frame clones alone and lacks a portion of them. The repertoire has around 580,000 clones, roughly 98% of them found once; the top ten carry 0.25% to 0.35%. CDR3 length equals 14 residues. CDR1 and CDR2 (germline): MNHEY, SVGAGI. The junction had 3 bases not matched to a gene; V was cut back by 3 bases and J by 1 base.

The chain joins TRBV6-5 to TRBJ2-7, with 7 bases that match TRBD1. This clonotype originated in a young man in good health. Sequencing was performed on naive CD8+ T cells sorted from blood. CDR3 DNA sequence: TGTGCCAGCAGTTATTGGGACAGTTCCTACGAGCAGTACTTC. This codes for CASSYWDSSYEQYF.